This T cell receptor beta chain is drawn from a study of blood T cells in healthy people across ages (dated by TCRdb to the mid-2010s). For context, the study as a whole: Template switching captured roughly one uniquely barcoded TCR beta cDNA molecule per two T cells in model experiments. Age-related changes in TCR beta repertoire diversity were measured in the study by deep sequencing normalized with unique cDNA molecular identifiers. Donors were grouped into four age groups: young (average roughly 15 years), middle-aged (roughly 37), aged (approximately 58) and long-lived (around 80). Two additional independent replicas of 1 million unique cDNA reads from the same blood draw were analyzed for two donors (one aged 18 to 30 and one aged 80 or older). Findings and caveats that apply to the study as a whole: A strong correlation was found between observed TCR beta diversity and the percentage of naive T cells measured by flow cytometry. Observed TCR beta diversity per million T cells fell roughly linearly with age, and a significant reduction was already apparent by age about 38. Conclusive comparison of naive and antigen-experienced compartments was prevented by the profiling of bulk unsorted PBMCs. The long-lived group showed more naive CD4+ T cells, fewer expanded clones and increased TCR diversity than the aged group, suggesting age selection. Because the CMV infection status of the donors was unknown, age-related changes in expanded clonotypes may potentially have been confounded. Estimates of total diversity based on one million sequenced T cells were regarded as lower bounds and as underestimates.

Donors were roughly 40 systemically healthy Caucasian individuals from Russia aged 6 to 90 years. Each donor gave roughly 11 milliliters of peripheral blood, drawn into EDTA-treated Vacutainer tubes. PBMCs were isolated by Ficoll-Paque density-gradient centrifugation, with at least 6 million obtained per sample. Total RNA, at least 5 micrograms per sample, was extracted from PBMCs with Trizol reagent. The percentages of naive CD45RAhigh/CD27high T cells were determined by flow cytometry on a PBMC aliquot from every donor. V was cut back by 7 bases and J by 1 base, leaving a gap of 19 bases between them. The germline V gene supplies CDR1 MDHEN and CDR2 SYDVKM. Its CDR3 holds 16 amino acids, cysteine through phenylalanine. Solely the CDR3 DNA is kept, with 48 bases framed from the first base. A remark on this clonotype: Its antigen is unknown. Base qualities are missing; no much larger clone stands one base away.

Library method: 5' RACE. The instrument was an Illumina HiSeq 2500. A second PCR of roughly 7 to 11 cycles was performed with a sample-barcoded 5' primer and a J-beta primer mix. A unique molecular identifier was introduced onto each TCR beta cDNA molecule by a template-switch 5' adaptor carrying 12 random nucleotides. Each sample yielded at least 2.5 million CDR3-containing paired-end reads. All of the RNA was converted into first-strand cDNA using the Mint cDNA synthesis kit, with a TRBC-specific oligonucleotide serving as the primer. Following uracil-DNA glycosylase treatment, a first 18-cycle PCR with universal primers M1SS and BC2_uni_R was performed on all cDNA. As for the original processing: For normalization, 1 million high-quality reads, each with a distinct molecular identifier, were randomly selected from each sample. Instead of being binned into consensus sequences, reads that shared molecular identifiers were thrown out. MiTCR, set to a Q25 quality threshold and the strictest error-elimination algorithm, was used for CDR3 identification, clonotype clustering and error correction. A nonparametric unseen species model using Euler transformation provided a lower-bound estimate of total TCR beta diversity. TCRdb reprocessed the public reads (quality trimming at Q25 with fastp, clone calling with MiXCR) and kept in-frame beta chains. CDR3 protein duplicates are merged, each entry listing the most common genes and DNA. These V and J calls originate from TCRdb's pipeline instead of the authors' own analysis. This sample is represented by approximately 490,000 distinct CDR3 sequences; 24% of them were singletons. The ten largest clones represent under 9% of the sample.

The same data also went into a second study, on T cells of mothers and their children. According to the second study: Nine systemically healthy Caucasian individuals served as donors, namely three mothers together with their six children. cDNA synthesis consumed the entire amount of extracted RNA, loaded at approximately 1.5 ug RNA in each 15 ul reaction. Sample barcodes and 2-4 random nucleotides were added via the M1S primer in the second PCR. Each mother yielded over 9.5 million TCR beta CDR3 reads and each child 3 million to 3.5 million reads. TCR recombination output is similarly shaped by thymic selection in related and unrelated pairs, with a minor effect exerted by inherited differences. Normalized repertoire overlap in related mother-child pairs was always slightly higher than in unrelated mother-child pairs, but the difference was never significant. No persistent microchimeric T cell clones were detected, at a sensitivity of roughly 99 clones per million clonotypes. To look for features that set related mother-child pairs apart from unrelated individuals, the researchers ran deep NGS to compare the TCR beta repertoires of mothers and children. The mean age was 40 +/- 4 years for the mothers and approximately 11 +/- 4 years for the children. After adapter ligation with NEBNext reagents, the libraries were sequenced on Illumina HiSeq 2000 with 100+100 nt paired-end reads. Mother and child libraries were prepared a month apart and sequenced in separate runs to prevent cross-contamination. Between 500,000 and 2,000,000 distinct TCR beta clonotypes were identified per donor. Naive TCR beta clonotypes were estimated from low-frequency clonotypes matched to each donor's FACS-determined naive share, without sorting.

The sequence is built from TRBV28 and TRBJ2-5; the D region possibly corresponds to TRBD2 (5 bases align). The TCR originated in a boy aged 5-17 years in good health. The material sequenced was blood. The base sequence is TGTGCCAGCACTCCTCGACGGGGAGTGAGCCAAGAGACCCAGTACTTC. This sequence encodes CASTPRRGVSQETQYF.